Listed here is a single TCR beta chain. The antigen is undetermined. This entry comes from a study of graft-versus-host responses after intestinal transplantation. Study-level information: Transplants given to recipients were multivisceral, liver-intestinal, or isolated intestinal.

CDR3 length equals 15 residues. J gave up 2 bases and V 0 bases, and 4 bases lay outside the gene matches. Germline CDR1 SGDLS, CDR2 YYNGEE. Clones were read by immunoSEQ multiplex PCR, and TCRdb kept only the in-frame ones, dropping some. The top ten clones hold 3% to 3.5% of a sample with about 120,000 clones, roughly 96% of them seen once. The sequencing here drew on unstimulated CD8+ T cells sorted from spleen or lymph node cells, taken before intestinal transplant. The chain recombines TRBV9 with TRBJ2-5; TRBD1 matches at 7 bases. This receptor was identified in a human donor who received an intestinal transplant. CDR3 coding DNA: TGTGCCAGCAGCGTAGCAGGGACAGCTCAAGAGACCCAGTACTTC. Amino acid sequence: CASSVAGTAQETQYF.